The 25 T cell receptor beta chains in this list originate from one sample, sequenced in a study of blood T cell repertoires in COVID-19. Assay used: immunoSEQ multiplex PCR; TCRdb lists only in-frame clones, some missing. Of 40,000 or so clones in the sample, around 83% were seen once. Material for sequencing was peripheral blood. Every receptor here comes from a human donor in a cohort sampled during active COVID-19.

This sequence joins TRBV25-1 and TRBJ1-4; D unclear. V was clipped by 6 bases and J by 7 bases, with 15 bases between them. Looked up from germline, CDR1 is MGHDK and CDR2 is SYGVNS. This CDR3 spans 14 amino acids. CDR3 coding DNA: TGTGCCAGCAGAATTTCTGCGGGAGGTGAAAAACTGTTTTTT. Amino acid sequence: CASRISAGGEKLFF.

This clone was detected once. The chain recombines TRBV5-5 with TRBJ2-3; possible D gene TRBD2, 6 bases. The germline CDR1 and CDR2 sequences are SGHKS and YYEKEE (reference sequence). Trimming shortened V by 4 bases and J by 0 bases, and 9 bases separated the two germline ends. The CDR3 extends over 14 amino acids. The CDR3 spells CASSPGVSTDTQYF. The CDR3 bases are TGTGCCAGCAGCCCGGGAGTTAGCACAGATACGCAGTATTTT.

This clone came up a few times. The chain carries TRBV5-5 and TRBJ1-5; the match to TRBD1 covers 7 bases. This CDR3 has 17 residues. Germline V gene data show CDR1 as SGHKS and CDR2 as YYEKEE (reference sequence). The J segment lost 7 bases and the V segment lost 0 bases, leaving 13 bases of the junction unmatched. CDR3 sequence: CASSLVQGGGVGQPQHF. Written as DNA, the CDR3 is TGTGCCAGCAGCTTGGTTCAAGGGGGCGGCGTTGGGCAGCCCCAGCATTTT.

The chain has TRBV5-4 and TRBJ2-3, with TRBD2 matching 10 bases. J gave up 0 bases and V 3 bases, and 10 bases lay outside the gene matches. CDR1 SGHNT and CDR2 YYREEE come from the germline V gene (reference sequence). The CDR3 is made up of 18 amino acids. CDR3 in amino acids: CASSSKASGGSSTDTQYF. CDR3 nucleotides: TGTGCCAGCAGCTCCAAGGCTAGCGGGGGATCTAGCACAGATACGCAGTATTTT.

V is TRBV19 and J is TRBJ2-5, with TRBD2 identical over 13 bases. V shed 4 bases and J 3 bases; nucleotides not matched to a gene: 5. CDR1 LNHDA and CDR2 SQIVND come from the germline V gene (reference sequence). The CDR3 runs to 16 residues. Here the CDR3 reads CASSTGLAGAKETQYF. For the CDR3, the DNA is TGTGCCAGTAGTACCGGACTAGCGGGGGCGAAAGAGACCCAGTACTTC. Looking up the rest from reference TRBV19 and TRBJ2-5 gives the full variable domain: DGGITQSPKYLFRKEGQNVTLSCEQNLNHDAMYWYRQDPGQGLRLIYYSQIVNDFQKGDIAEGYSVSREKKESFPLTVTSAQKNPTAFYLCASSTGLAGAKETQYFGPGTRLLVL.

The V and J genes are TRBV29-1 and TRBJ1-1; a possible D gene is TRBD1 (6 bases). Germline V CDR1 and CDR2: SQVTM, ANQGSEA. The CDR3 spans 12 residues. V dropped 7 bases and J dropped 2 bases, with 11 bases sitting between them. CDR3 loop: CSANRVNTEAFF. The DNA for the CDR3 is TGCAGCGCAAACAGGGTTAACACTGAAGCTTTCTTT.

This clone was detected only once. The V call is TRBV15, the J call TRBJ2-7; possible D gene TRBD2, 6 bases. The CDR3 consists of 17 residues. Germline values: CDR1 LNHNV, CDR2 YYDKDF (reference sequence). V was clipped by 0 bases and J by 0 bases, with 15 bases between them. The CDR3 loop is CATSRDATRTPSYEQYF. The CDR3 bases are TGTGCCACCAGCAGAGATGCGACTAGGACCCCCTCCTACGAGCAGTACTTC.

This chain joins TRBV7-3 and TRBJ2-1; TRBD2 might be the D (6 bases). V lost 5 bases and J 10 bases, leaving 18 bases between the germline ends. Per germline, CDR1 SGHTA and CDR2 FQGTGA. The CDR3 has 14 residues. This CDR3 is CASSRGGKKGEQFF. In DNA, the CDR3 is TGTGCCAGCAGCCGCGGAGGGAAAAAGGGAGAGCAGTTCTTC. Filled out from reference TRBV7-3 and TRBJ2-1, the complete variable domain reads GAGVSQTPSNKVTEKGKYVELRCDPISGHTALYWYRQSLGQGPEFLIYFQGTGAADDSGLPNDRFFAVRPEGSVSTLKIQRTERGDSAVYLCASSRGGKKGEQFFGPGTRLTVL.

This chain uses TRBV6-5 with TRBJ1-5, with D possibly TRBD1 on 5 matching bases. This CDR3 region has 15 residues. CDR1 and CDR2 (germline): MNHEY, SVGAGI. Trimming took off 6 bases at V and 4 bases at J, with 16 bases between the two ends. Written as DNA, the CDR3 is TGTGCCAGCAGGGGGGGGACGGGAGGGAATCAGCCCCAGCATTTT. Encoded protein: CASRGGTGGNQPQHF.

The chain is built from TRBV2 and TRBJ2-5, with 12 bases that match TRBD2. The ends lost 4 bases at V and 1 base at J; junction bases unmatched: 1. The germline gives CDR1 SNHLY, CDR2 FYNNEI. The CDR3 totals 15 residues. The DNA of the CDR3 is TGTGCCAGCAGTGCTAGCGGGGGGGGCCAAGAGACCCAGTACTTC. It codes for CASSASGGGQETQYF. The full variable domain, its missing parts supplied by reference TRBV2 and TRBJ2-5, is EPEVTQTPSHQVTQMGQEVILRCVPISNHLYFYWYRQILGQKVEFLVSFYNNEISEKSEIFDDQFSVERPDGSNFTLKIRSTKLEDSAMYFCASSASGGGQETQYFGPGTRLLVL.

V is TRBV7-9 and J is TRBJ1-2; weak D call: TRBD1 (5 bases). Germline-derived CDR1 and CDR2 are SEHNR and FQNEAQ (reference sequence). V lost 5 bases and J 4 bases, leaving 14 bases between the germline ends. The CDR3 totals 14 residues. The CDR3 nucleotides are TGTGCCAGCAGCCCCCGGGGGGACTCCTATGGCTACACCTTC. Translating it yields CASSPRGDSYGYTF.

CDR3 residues: CASRTGTQSHNEQFF. CDR3 DNA sequence: TGTGCCAGCAGAACCGGGACACAGAGTCACAATGAGCAGTTCTTC. This chain joins TRBV5-4 and TRBJ2-1; a possible D gene is TRBD1 (6 bases). The CDR3 loop spans 15 amino acids. The V end was cut by 5 bases, the J end by 5 bases, with 17 bases between. The germline V gene has CDR1 SGHNT and CDR2 YYREEE (reference sequence).

The genes are TRBV5-6 and TRBJ2-5; 8 bases are shared with TRBD2. Trimming removed 1 base from V and 5 bases from J; junction bases left unmatched: 10. Looked up from germline, CDR1 is SGHDT and CDR2 is YYEEEE. The CDR3 runs to 16 residues. In DNA form, the CDR3 reads TGTGCCAGCAGCTTGAGGTTTGCGCGGGGGGCGGAGACCCAGTACTTC. Encoded protein: CASSLRFARGAETQYF.

J is TRBJ1-1 and V is TRBV9; D is perhaps TRBD1 (6 bases). CDR1 and CDR2 from the germline V gene are SGDLS and YYNGEE. V was trimmed by 2 bases and J by 1 base, leaving 9 bases between them. The CDR3 is 14 residues long. The CDR3 loop is CASSVGGANTEAFF. The CDR3 bases are TGTGCCAGCAGCGTTGGGGGCGCGAACACTGAAGCTTTCTTT.

The chain has TRBV18 and TRBJ2-1, with 7 nucleotides matching TRBD1. Germline trimming cut 2 bases from V and 1 base from J; bases unmatched to any gene: 2. This CDR3 region has 15 residues. CDR1 is KGHSH and CDR2 is LQKENI in the germline V gene. CDR3 residues: CASSPLTGSYNEQFF. CDR3 DNA sequence: TGTGCCAGCTCACCATTGACAGGGTCCTACAATGAGCAGTTCTTC.

The CDR3 reads CASSYLPTSALGPDTQYF. CDR3 DNA sequence: TGTGCCAGCAGTTACCTCCCTACTAGTGCGTTGGGCCCAGATACGCAGTATTTT. The gene calls are TRBV6-2 or TRBV6-3 and TRBJ2-3, with D perhaps matching TRBD2 (5 bases). This CDR3 comprises 18 residues. Trimming left V 2 bases short and J 4 bases short, with 22 bases between. Germline assignment: CDR1 MNHEY and CDR2 SVGEGT.

V usage is TRBV18 and J usage is TRBJ2-6, with D possibly matching TRBD1 (5 bases). Trimming pared 4 bases from V and 2 bases from J, leaving 12 bases between. From germline, CDR1 is KGHSH and CDR2 LQKENI. The CDR3 sequence is 16 residues long. The CDR3, as DNA: TGTGCCAGCTCACACGGACAACTCCCTGGGGCCAACGTCCTGACTTTC. Protein: CASSHGQLPGANVLTF.

The chain is built from TRBV6-1 and TRBJ1-1; D remains unclear. Germline V gene lookup returns CDR1 MNHNS and CDR2 SASEGT. V was pared by 0 bases and J by 5 bases, with 10 bases between. CDR3 length: 14 amino acids. The DNA for the CDR3 is TGTGCCAGCAGTGAAGCGTATGGGGAGACTGAAGCTTTCTTT. Protein product: CASSEAYGETEAFF.

The chain couples TRBV27 to TRBJ1-2; D ambiguous. Germline CDR1 MNHEY, CDR2 SMNVEV (reference sequence). The CDR3 loop spans 14 amino acids. V lost 4 bases, J lost 4 bases, and 13 bases lay in between. For the CDR3, the DNA is TGTGCCAGCAGTTCACCCGGAGGCAGCTATGGCTACACCTTC. The encoded protein is CASSSPGGSYGYTF.

This chain connects TRBV25-1 to TRBJ2-3, with 7 bases lining up with TRBD1. The J segment lost 2 bases and the V segment lost 3 bases, leaving 5 bases of the junction unmatched. This CDR3 region has 15 residues. CDR1 is MGHDK and CDR2 is SYGVNS in the germline V gene. The CDR3 is CASSDRGQYTDTQYF. The DNA for the CDR3 is TGTGCCAGCAGTGATAGGGGGCAGTACACAGATACGCAGTATTTT.

The chain employs TRBV10-1 and TRBJ2-1; 10 nucleotides match TRBD2. J gave up 4 bases and V 6 bases, and 6 bases lay outside the gene matches. The CDR3 sequence is 15 residues long. Germline CDR1 is WNHNN and CDR2 is SYGVQD (reference sequence). The CDR3 is CASSHSGGRYNEQFF. CDR3 coding DNA: TGCGCCAGCAGCCATAGCGGGGGGCGGTACAATGAGCAGTTCTTC.

This clone was detected once. The chain is built from TRBV5-5 and TRBJ1-2; D is unresolved. Germline CDR1 reads SGHKS; CDR2 reads YYEKEE (reference sequence). The CDR3 covers 15 residues. Trimming cost V 0 bases and J 2 bases, with 11 bases left between them. CDR3: CASSLVAIQNYGYTF. The CDR3 nucleotides read TGTGCCAGCAGCTTGGTGGCAATCCAGAACTATGGCTACACCTTC.

This clone was recorded once. The V call is TRBV19, the J call TRBJ1-5; maybe TRBD1 (6 bases). The germline V and J ends were trimmed by 8 bases and 9 bases, with 20 bases remaining between them. The CDR3 spans 14 residues. Germline V CDR1 and CDR2: LNHDA, SQIVND (reference sequence). The DNA for the CDR3 is TGTGCCAGTCGTCCGTGGACAGCGGCGTCGCCCCAGCATTTT. The encoded protein is CASRPWTAASPQHF.

The chain links TRBV18 to TRBJ2-1; 7 nucleotides align to TRBD2. CDR1 is KGHSH, CDR2 LQKENI, per germline. This CDR3 is built from 15 residues. Losses at the gene ends were 1 base for V and 7 bases for J; bases not matched to a gene: 7. The CDR3 loop is CASSPQRGLRNEQFF. CDR3 coding DNA: TGTGCCAGCTCACCACAGCGGGGATTGCGGAATGAGCAGTTCTTC.

The J gene is TRBJ1-5, the V gene TRBV6-1, with a tentative D call TRBD1 (5 bases). Germline V gene data show CDR1 as MNHNS and CDR2 as SASEGT. The CDR3 totals 15 residues. V was pared by 2 bases and J by 3 bases, with 11 bases between. CDR3 nucleotide sequence: TGTGCCAGCAGTGAACAGGGACTTTACAATCAGCCCCAGCATTTT. Protein sequence: CASSEQGLYNQPQHF.